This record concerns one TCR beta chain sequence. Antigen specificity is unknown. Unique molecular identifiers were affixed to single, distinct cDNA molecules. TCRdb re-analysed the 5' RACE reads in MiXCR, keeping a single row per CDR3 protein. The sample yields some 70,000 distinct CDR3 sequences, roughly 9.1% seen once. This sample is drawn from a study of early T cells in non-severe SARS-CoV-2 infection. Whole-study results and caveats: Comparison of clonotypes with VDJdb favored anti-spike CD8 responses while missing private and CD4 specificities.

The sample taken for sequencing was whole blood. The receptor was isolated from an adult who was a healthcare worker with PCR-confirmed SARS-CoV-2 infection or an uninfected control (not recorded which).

CDR3 sequence: CSVRETGFTDTQYF. Here the CDR3 DNA reads TGCAGCGTTAGAGAGACCGGATTCACAGATACGCAGTATTTT. V is TRBV29-1 and J is TRBJ2-3; D remains ambiguous. V lost 5 bases, J lost 2 bases, and 14 bases lay in between. CDR1 is SQVTM and CDR2 is ANQGSEA in the germline V gene. The CDR3 is 14 residues long.